This entry lists 10 T cell receptor beta chains sequenced from one sample in a study of T cell clonality in common variable immunodeficiency. This table comes from immunoSEQ multiplex PCR, and its TCRdb copy is limited to in-frame clones, with some not included. This repertoire holds tens of thousands of clones, and none appear only once. Sample: peripheral blood mononuclear cells. Source of these receptors: a person aged 18 to 75 in good health.

In this sample, this clone turned up many times. The observed sequence ends 3 residues before the CDR3 terminus, with the missing tail filled in from the germline J gene. The rearrangement joins TRBV14 to TRBJ1-6; TRBD1 might be the D (5 bases). Germline V gives CDR1 SGHDN, CDR2 FVKESK. The CDR3 has 15 amino acids. Trimming cost V 3 bases and J 7 bases, with 13 bases left between them. The DNA read from the CDR3 is TGTGCCAGCAGCCATCGCAGGGATTGGAATTCACCC. This codes for CASSHRRDWNSP. The whole CDR3 sequence reads CASSHRRDWNSPLHF.

This clone was found many times. The sequenced fragment ends 3 residues before the CDR3 boundary, so the rest is inferred from the germline J gene. The chain couples TRBV6-1 to TRBJ2-7; possibly TRBD2 for D (5 bases). Trimming removed 2 bases at V and 0 bases at J, with 17 bases between. The CDR3 is made up of 17 amino acids. Germline loops: CDR1 MNHNS, CDR2 SASEGT. CDR3 sequence reads: CASSERRGLRISYEQYF. The covered CDR3 bases are TGTGCCAGCAGTGAAAGGCGCGGGCTGCGGATCTCCTACGAG.

This clone was counted between two and nine times. The junction departs from the called germline gene at one end, perhaps through a read error. With the read ending 3 residues before the CDR3 end, the germline J gene is used to fill in that end. The chain joins TRBV7-7 to TRBJ2-1; the D is unclear. Germline loops: CDR1 SSHAT, CDR2 FNYEAQ (reference sequence). The CDR3 contains 14 residues. CDR3 DNA (partial): TGTGCCAGCGGCTTAGGCGGTTCCTACAATGAG. Translation: CASGLGGSYNE. The whole CDR3 protein is CASGLGGSYNEQFF. Filled out from reference TRBV7-7 and TRBJ2-1, the complete variable domain reads GAGVSQSPRYKVTKRGQDVTLRCDPISSHATLYWYQQALGQGPEFLTYFNYEAQPDKSGLPSDRFSAERPEGSISTLTIQRTEQRDSAMYRCASGLGGSYNEQFFGPGTRLTVL.

This clone was seen at least ten times. The read terminates 3 residues before the CDR3 end, so the remaining end is supplied by the germline J gene. This rearrangement joins TRBV7-9 to TRBJ1-4, with D uncertain. This CDR3 contains 14 residues. Trimming pared 5 bases from V and 3 bases from J, leaving 10 bases between. Germline loops: CDR1 SEHNR, CDR2 FQNEAQ (reference sequence). This CDR3 reads CASSALDSNEKLFF. CDR3 DNA (partial): TGTGCCAGCAGCGCTTTGGACTCTAATGAAAAA.

This clone was detected ten times or more. Read coverage stops 3 residues before the CDR3 terminus; the germline J gene supplies the remainder. V is TRBV27 and J is TRBJ2-7, with D uncertain. Germline assignment: CDR1 MNHEY and CDR2 SMNVEV (reference sequence). V lost 2 bases, J lost 2 bases, and 7 bases lay in between. The CDR3 is 13 residues long. CDR3 sequence reads: CASSLGPAYEQYF. CDR3 DNA, as far as it was read: TGTGCCAGCAGTTTAGGGCCAGCCTACGAG.

This clone was seen repeatedly, ten times or more. The CDR3 end is not reached by the read, which stops 3 residues before it; the germline J gene fills it in. V usage is TRBV6-4 and J usage is TRBJ1-2, with a weak D call TRBD1 (5 bases). Germline V gene sequence: CDR1 MRHNA, CDR2 SNTAGT. The CDR3 has 13 residues. The CDR3 protein is CASSDSSRGGYTF. The CDR3 bases that were read are TGTGCCAGCAGTGACTCCTCGAGGGGCGGC.

This clone was detected ten times or more. The read ends 3 residues shy of where the CDR3 ends; the end is completed using the germline J gene. This chain uses TRBV12-3 or TRBV12-4 with TRBJ1-5; possibly TRBD1 for D (5 bases). The CDR3 contains 13 residues. V was trimmed by 5 bases and J by 4 bases, leaving 9 bases between them. The part of the CDR3 DNA that was read is TGTGCCAGCAGTCGGCAGGGTAATCAGCCC. The encoded protein is CASSRQGNQP. The full CDR3 protein is CASSRQGNQPQHF.

Concerning this clone: The read gets to within 3 residues of the CDR3 end, and the germline J gene fills in the rest. This chain uses TRBV30 with TRBJ2-4; 10 bases are shared with TRBD1. There are 13 residues in the CDR3. Germline V gene data show CDR1 as GTSNPN and CDR2 as SVGIG (reference sequence). The CDR3: CAWSPGQGYGQYF. The sequenced CDR3 bases are TGTGCCTGGAGTCCGGGACAGGGGTATGGT.

This clone was seen ten or more times. The read halts 3 residues ahead of the CDR3 end, with the missing end drawn from the germline J gene. The V call is TRBV7-8, the J call TRBJ2-3; D gene ambiguous. The germline V gene encodes CDR1 SGHVS and CDR2 FQNEAQ. Trimming pared 6 bases from V and 2 bases from J, leaving 15 bases between. The CDR3 sequence is 15 residues long. CDR3 amino acids: CASRLDGGNTDTQYF. The CDR3 DNA, read in part, is TGTGCCAGCAGGCTGGATGGCGGAAACACAGATACG.

This clone was counted many times. CDR3 protein: CASSQGFAGRSYNEQFF. The sequenced CDR3 bases are TGTGCCAGCAGCCAGGGTTTCGCGGGGCGCTCCTACAATGAG. This chain links TRBV14 with TRBJ2-1; tentative D call: TRBD2 (6 bases). The sequence runs out 3 residues before the end of the CDR3; the remainder is reconstructed from the germline J gene. Trimming left V 3 bases short and J 0 bases short, with 15 bases between. This CDR3 has 17 residues. Germline CDR1 and CDR2: SGHDN and FVKESK.